These 18 T cell receptor beta chains share one sample of origin, sequenced in a study of T cell responses to AZD1222 COVID-19 vaccine. TCRdb's table, derived via immunoSEQ multiplex PCR, lists solely in-frame clones and lacks some. The sample yields about 150,000 clones, 91% seen once. The specimen comprised peripheral blood, sampled 28 days after the second AZD1222 dose. Receptors were obtained from an adult who received the AZD1222 COVID-19 vaccine.

The chain has TRBV19 and TRBJ1-2; D unresolved. The CDR3 is 15 residues long. CDR1 and CDR2 (germline): LNHDA, SQIVND (reference sequence). Trimming stripped 6 bases from V and 3 bases from J, with 17 bases between. Written as DNA, the CDR3 is TGTGCCAGTAGGTTGCAGCGGTGGAGGGACTATGGCTACACCTTC. Residues: CASRLQRWRDYGYTF.

The chain links TRBV6-5 to TRBJ1-2, with 8 bases matching TRBD1. This CDR3 region has 13 residues. CDR1 and CDR2 from the germline V gene are MNHEY and SVGAGI. The V segment lost 6 bases and the J segment 6 bases; nucleotides outside the gene matches: 6. The CDR3 here is CASRDRESHGYTF. For the CDR3, the DNA is TGTGCCAGCAGGGACAGGGAAAGTCATGGCTACACCTTC.

V is TRBV7-6 and J is TRBJ2-3, with 7 nucleotides matching TRBD2. V lost 5 bases, J lost 5 bases, and 13 bases stayed unmatched. The CDR3 sequence is 16 residues long. Germline CDR1 SGHVS, CDR2 FNYEAQ. The CDR3: CASSLMSGTGEDTQYF. The CDR3 nucleotides read TGTGCCAGCAGCCTAATGAGCGGGACGGGGGAAGATACGCAGTATTTT.

The genes are TRBV12-3 or TRBV12-4 and TRBJ1-1; D call uncertain. V lost 6 bases and J lost 5, with 7 bases in between. CDR3 size: 11 residues. Written as DNA, the CDR3 is TGTGCCAGCAGCAGTGGGACTGAAGCTTTCTTT. Its translation: CASSSGTEAFF.

The chain recombines TRBV4-1 with TRBJ2-4; D is perhaps TRBD1 or TRBD2 (5 bases each). The CDR3 sequence is 16 residues long. V dropped 2 bases and J dropped 5 bases, with 16 bases sitting between them. The V gene's germline CDR1 is MGHRA and CDR2 YSYEKL. CDR3 sequence reads: CASSQPGRTDENIQYF. CDR3 coding DNA: TGCGCCAGCAGCCAACCGGGACGGACTGACGAAAACATTCAGTACTTC.

The V call is TRBV21-1, the J call TRBJ1-3. TRBV21-1 is annotated as a pseudogene. The CDR3 consists of 13 residues. CDR3 amino acids: CASSKGGGNTIYF. For the CDR3, the DNA is TGTGCCAGCAGCAAAGGCGGGGGAAACACCATATATTTT.

This sequence joins TRBV30 and TRBJ2-7; TRBD1 or TRBD2 may be the D gene (5 bases each). The CDR3 covers 14 residues. Looked up from germline, CDR1 is GTSNPN and CDR2 is SVGIG (reference sequence). The V end was cut by 3 bases, the J end by 0 bases, with 12 bases between. CDR3 loop: CAWSWDQISYEQYF. The CDR3 DNA sequence: TGTGCCTGGAGCTGGGACCAAATCTCCTACGAGCAGTACTTC.

The chain has TRBV6-5 and TRBJ2-5; a weak D match, TRBD2 (6 bases). Germline V gives CDR1 MNHEY, CDR2 SVGAGI. This CDR3 has 14 amino acids. V lost 6 bases to trimming and J lost 4 bases, with 15 bases between them. The CDR3 is CASRVGLIGETQYF. The CDR3 bases are TGTGCCAGCAGGGTGGGACTGATCGGAGAGACCCAGTACTTC.

This rearrangement joins TRBV27 to TRBJ2-5, with D perhaps TRBD2 (6 bases). Trimming removed 0 bases at V and 5 bases at J, with 16 bases between. This CDR3 contains 16 residues. Germline V gene sequence: CDR1 MNHEY, CDR2 SMNVEV (reference sequence). CDR3 DNA sequence: TGTGCCAGCAGTTTATCATGGGCGATCCGGGAGGAGACCCAGTACTTC. Its protein is CASSLSWAIREETQYF.

This chain joins TRBV10-3 and TRBJ2-1; no definite D call. The CDR3 covers 13 residues. Trimming pared 6 bases from V and 0 bases from J, leaving 6 bases between. Germline loops: CDR1 ENHRY, CDR2 SYGVKD. CDR3: CAIRDGSYNEQFF. The CDR3 DNA reads as TGTGCCATCAGGGACGGCTCCTACAATGAGCAGTTCTTC.

This clone was counted once. The CDR3 is CATSDPWREKLFF. The CDR3 nucleotides read TGTGCCACCAGTGATCCCTGGAGGGAAAAACTGTTTTTT. The rearrangement uses TRBV24-1 and TRBJ1-4, with D hard to call. This CDR3 is 13 amino acids long. V lost 3 bases, J lost 8 bases, and 9 bases lay in between. Germline V CDR1 and CDR2: KGHDR, SFDVKD.

This chain uses TRBV30 with TRBJ1-5, with a weak D call TRBD1 (5 bases). The CDR3 contains 15 residues. From germline, CDR1 is GTSNPN and CDR2 SVGIG (reference sequence). The V end lost 3 bases, the J end lost 4 bases, and 16 bases lay between the germline ends. CDR3 in amino acids: CAWSHSWGRNQPQHF. The CDR3 DNA follows: TGTGCCTGGAGCCATTCGTGGGGGAGAAATCAGCCCCAGCATTTT.

The genes are TRBV18 and TRBJ1-5; TRBD1 agrees at 7 bases. This CDR3 has 15 residues. Germline trimming cut 2 bases from V and 7 bases from J; bases unmatched to any gene: 8. The germline V gene encodes CDR1 KGHSH and CDR2 LQKENI. The CDR3 here is CASSPNRGAEQPQHF. The CDR3 DNA reads TGTGCCAGCTCACCAAACAGGGGAGCGGAACAGCCCCAGCATTTT.

The chain uses TRBV24-1 and TRBJ2-1; D unresolved. V was trimmed by 10 bases and J by 7 bases, leaving 13 bases between them. CDR3 length: 12 residues. CDR1 and CDR2 from the germline V gene are KGHDR and SFDVKD. The CDR3 reads CATKSGENEQFF. CDR3 bases: TGTGCCACAAAATCAGGAGAAAATGAGCAGTTCTTC.

This clone was counted a single time. The V call is TRBV7-8, the J call TRBJ1-1; no definite D call. Trimming cost V 3 bases and J 3 bases, with 8 bases left between them. Germline CDR1 SGHVS, CDR2 FQNEAQ. The CDR3 spans 13 residues. CDR3 coding DNA: TGTGCCAGCAGCTTGCTGCTGGACACTGAAGCTTTCTTT. It yields the protein CASSLLLDTEAFF.

This clone was recorded a few times. This chain uses TRBV5-1 with TRBJ1-4, with 7 positions matching TRBD1. CDR1 and CDR2 from the germline V gene are SGHRS and YFSETQ. CDR3 length: 14 residues. V shed 7 bases and J 0 bases; nucleotides not matched to a gene: 3. Written as DNA, the CDR3 is TGCGCCAGCGGACAGGCGTCAACTAATGAAAAACTGTTTTTT. This gives the protein CASGQASTNEKLFF.

The V and J genes are TRBV11-3 and TRBJ2-7, with 15 bases fitting TRBD2. Germline values: CDR1 SGHNT, CDR2 YENEEA. Trimming took 3 bases from V and 7 from J; bases not matched to a gene: 7. CDR3 length equals 16 residues. The chain's CDR3 is CASSLGLAGGYKEQYF. CDR3 bases: TGTGCCAGCAGCTTGGGACTAGCGGGAGGATATAAAGAGCAGTACTTC.

The CDR3 DNA reads TGTGCCTGGAGCGACGCCTTCTCAGTGGTGGGGCAAGAGACCCAGTACTTC. Protein: CAWSDAFSVVGQETQYF. The chain has TRBV30 and TRBJ2-5; D ambiguous. Germline loops: CDR1 GTSNPN, CDR2 SVGIG (reference sequence). There are 17 residues in the CDR3. V gave up 3 bases and J gave up 2 bases, with 22 bases separating them.